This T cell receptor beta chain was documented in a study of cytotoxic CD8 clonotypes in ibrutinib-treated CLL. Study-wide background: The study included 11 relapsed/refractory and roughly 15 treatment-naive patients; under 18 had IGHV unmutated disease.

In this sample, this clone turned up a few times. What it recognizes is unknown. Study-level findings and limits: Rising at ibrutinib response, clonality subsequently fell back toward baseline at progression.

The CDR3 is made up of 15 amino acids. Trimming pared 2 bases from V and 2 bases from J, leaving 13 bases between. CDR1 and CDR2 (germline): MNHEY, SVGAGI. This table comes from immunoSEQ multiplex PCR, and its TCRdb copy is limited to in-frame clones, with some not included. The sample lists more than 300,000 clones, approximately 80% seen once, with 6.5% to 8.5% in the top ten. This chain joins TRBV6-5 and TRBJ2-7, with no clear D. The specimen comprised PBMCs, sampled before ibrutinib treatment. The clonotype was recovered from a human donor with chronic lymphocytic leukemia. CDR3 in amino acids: CASSYLPGQTYEQYF. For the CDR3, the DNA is TGTGCCAGCAGTTACCTCCCGGGCCAGACCTACGAGCAGTACTTC.